This T cell receptor (beta chain) was identified during a study of shared clonotypes between healthy human individuals. Here immunoSEQ multiplex PCR was the method, and the copy in TCRdb shows in-frame clones only, minus some. The sample includes around 690,000 clones, roughly 87% of them seen just once. The CDR3 covers 12 residues. CDR1 and CDR2 (germline): MNHEY, SMNVEV (reference sequence). The V end was cut by 4 bases, the J end by 9 bases, with 13 bases between. V is TRBV27 and J is TRBJ2-7; D is possibly TRBD2 (5 bases). Specimen: memory CD8+ T cells from PBMCs. The subset denotes: CD45RO+ cells pooled with CCR7-negative TemRA cells. This receptor was identified in a man aged 18 to 30 in good health. Some clones in this sample may be carry-over from other donors' samples. CDR3 DNA: TGTGCCAGCAGTTACCCCGGGATCCCGCAGTACTTC. Protein: CASSYPGIPQYF.